The clone carrying this T cell receptor beta chain has more than one count but fewer than ten. Its antigen is not known. A quantitative 5'-RACE method, one with molecular barcodes, was used to make TCR beta libraries. MiXCR was run by TCRdb on the 5' RACE reads, yielding one entry per CDR3 protein. This table has under 550,000 distinct CDR3 sequences, roughly a quarter appearing once. The data originate from a study of CD8 T cells in ankylosing spondylitis. Broader study findings: Enrichment of disease-linked clones was reportedly significant in matched ankylosing spondylitis synovial fluid. Made up of under ten highly homologous variants, a TCR beta motif appeared characteristic of ankylosing spondylitis blood.

The ends were cut back, 5 bases at V and 0 bases at J, with 13 bases in the middle. The germline gives CDR1 SGHVS, CDR2 FQNEAQ. The CDR3 is 15 residues long. The rearrangement uses TRBV7-8 and TRBJ2-5; no clear D gene. The clonotype was recovered from a male donor with ankylosing spondylitis. Sequencing input: blood, either unsorted or a sorted T cell fraction (not recorded which). In DNA, the CDR3 is TGTGCCAGCAGCCCCTGGGGTGACAACCAAGAGACCCAGTACTTC. It translates to CASSPWGDNQETQYF.